These 16 T cell receptor beta chains came from one sample sequenced in a study of cytomegalovirus exposure and HLA in healthy donors. The PCR employed 60 Vbeta primers together with 13 Jbeta primers. Profiling relied on immunoSEQ multiplex PCR, and the TCRdb table lists in-frame clones only, not all of them. The sample holds over 100,000 clones; approximately 80% are singletons and the top ten take around a tenth. Sequencing used PBMCs. These receptors all come from a male donor in good health and CMV-seropositive.

This chain uses TRBV2 with TRBJ1-4; D unresolved. The germline CDR1 and CDR2 sequences are SNHLY and FYNNEI. The V end lost 1 base, the J end lost 4 bases, and 10 bases lay between the germline ends. The CDR3 is made up of 15 amino acids. The CDR3 DNA follows: TGTGCCAGCAGTGAAGGTCCGACTTATAATGAAAAACTGTTTTTT. It yields the protein CASSEGPTYNEKLFF.

The chain carries TRBV29-1 and TRBJ2-1; weak D call: TRBD2 (5 bases). Germline V gene lookup returns CDR1 SQVTM and CDR2 ANQGSEA. This CDR3 comprises 14 residues. The V end was cut by 5 bases, the J end by 4 bases, with 15 bases between. The CDR3 nucleotides read TGCAGCGTTAGTCTCCCCAGGACTTACAATGAGCAGTTCTTC. Amino acids: CSVSLPRTYNEQFF.

This clone appeared a few times. The chain combines TRBV27 with TRBJ2-3; TRBD1 is a possible D gene (5 bases). The CDR3 sequence is 14 residues long. The germline CDR1 and CDR2 sequences are MNHEY and SMNVEV (reference sequence). V lost 5 bases and J lost 6, with 15 bases in between. CDR3 sequence: CASSPRQKVDTQYF. CDR3 bases: TGTGCCAGCAGTCCCAGACAGAAGGTGGATACGCAGTATTTT.

This chain joins TRBV28 and TRBJ1-2; 7 bases are a match to TRBD1. The V and J ends lost 5 bases and 4 bases, in that order; junction bases with no gene match: 7. CDR3 size: 14 residues. Germline loops: CDR1 MDHEN, CDR2 SYDVKM. CDR3 sequence (DNA): TGTGCCAGCAGTAACCAGGGACAGATCTATGGCTACACCTTC. Translated: CASSNQGQIYGYTF.

The genes are TRBV2 and TRBJ2-7, with 8 nucleotides matching TRBD2. Germline trimming cut 1 base from V and 4 bases from J; bases unmatched to any gene: 6. Per the germline V gene, CDR1 is SNHLY and CDR2 is FYNNEI. The CDR3 runs to 15 residues. This CDR3 reads CASSEGSGSRYEQYF. As DNA, the CDR3 is TGTGCCAGCAGTGAAGGGAGCGGGAGTAGGTACGAGCAGTACTTC. The full variable domain, in which reference TRBV2 and TRBJ2-7 provide the parts outside the CDR3, is EPEVTQTPSHQVTQMGQEVILRCVPISNHLYFYWYRQILGQKVEFLVSFYNNEISEKSEIFDDQFSVERPDGSNFTLKIRSTKLEDSAMYFCASSEGSGSRYEQYFGPGTRLTVT.

The sample holds a few counts of this clone. The CDR3 DNA reads TGTGCCAGCAGTCTACGACAGGGAGCCAAAAACATTCAGTACTTC. It encodes CASSLRQGAKNIQYF. The chain combines TRBV6-5 with TRBJ2-4, with 7 bases that match TRBD1. CDR1 MNHEY and CDR2 SVGAGI come from the germline V gene. The CDR3 runs to 15 residues. V was clipped by 5 bases and J by 0 bases; unmatched bases: 4.

The genes are TRBV5-1 and TRBJ1-1, with TRBD1 matching 9 bases. V gave up 4 bases and J gave up 1 base; unmatched junction bases: 11. CDR3 length: 17 amino acids. Germline V gives CDR1 SGHRS, CDR2 YFSETQ. This chain's CDR3 is CASSPGQGLFENTEAFF. CDR3 coding DNA: TGCGCCAGCAGCCCCGGACAGGGGCTCTTCGAGAACACTGAAGCTTTCTTT.

The chain is built from TRBV28 and TRBJ2-7; 8 bases align to TRBD1. The CDR3 consists of 16 residues. V was clipped by 7 bases and J by 4 bases; unmatched bases: 15. The germline V gene has CDR1 MDHEN and CDR2 SYDVKM. CDR3 DNA: TGTGCCAGCATTCCCACAAGGGGGACAGGCCAATACGAGCAGTACTTC. This gives the protein CASIPTRGTGQYEQYF.

This sequence joins TRBV5-1 and TRBJ2-1, with 7 bases aligning to TRBD2. Germline V gives CDR1 SGHRS, CDR2 YFSETQ. The CDR3 contains 17 residues. The ends lost 0 bases at V and 5 bases at J; junction bases unmatched: 11. The CDR3 region has the DNA TGCGCCAGCAGCTTGGTCCCTTTGACCGGGACTAACAATGAGCAGTTCTTC. Translated, it gives CASSLVPLTGTNNEQFF.

The CDR3, as DNA: TGTGCCAGCAGCTTCGACAGCCCCCTGAGCAATCAGCCCCAGCATTTT. It codes for CASSFDSPLSNQPQHF. J is TRBJ1-5 and V is TRBV7-9, with D perhaps matching TRBD1 (5 bases). V shed 3 bases and J shed 1 base, with 13 bases lying between them. The germline V gene encodes CDR1 SEHNR and CDR2 FQNEAQ (reference sequence). The CDR3 extends over 16 amino acids.

V and J are TRBV28 and TRBJ2-7; 9 positions match TRBD2. CDR3 length equals 16 residues. The V and J ends lost 1 base and 5 bases, in that order; junction bases with no gene match: 9. Germline assignment: CDR1 MDHEN and CDR2 SYDVKM. This chain's CDR3 is CASSLYGVAGDHEQYF. The CDR3 DNA follows: TGTGCCAGCAGTTTATACGGAGTAGCGGGAGACCACGAGCAGTACTTC.

The V and J genes are TRBV7-2 and TRBJ1-1; D possibly corresponds to TRBD1 (5 bases). The length of the CDR3 is 13 residues. Germline CDR1 reads SGHTA; CDR2 reads FQGNSA. Trimming cost V 5 bases and J 1 base, with 8 bases left between them. CDR3 sequence: CASSPGQNTEAFF. CDR3 nucleotides: TGTGCCAGCAGCCCAGGACAGAACACTGAAGCTTTCTTT.

The CDR3 DNA reads as TGTGCCAGCAGCCCAGGACTAGCGGGATTCGAGACCCAGTACTTC. Protein sequence: CASSPGLAGFETQYF. The chain recombines TRBV4-2 with TRBJ2-5, with 12 positions matching TRBD2. The CDR3 is 15 amino acids. J lost 5 bases, V lost 4 bases, and 5 bases had no gene match. The germline V gene has CDR1 LGHNA and CDR2 YNFKEQ.

The chain couples TRBV7-3 to TRBJ2-5; tentative D call: TRBD2 (6 bases). The ends were cut back, 5 bases at V and 4 bases at J, with 14 bases in the middle. Germline lookup yields CDR1 SGHTA and CDR2 FQGTGA. The CDR3 has 14 residues. The CDR3 DNA sequence: TGTGCCAGCAGCCCAGCCGGGGGATCAGAGACCCAGTACTTC. Translating it yields CASSPAGGSETQYF.

J is TRBJ1-5 and V is TRBV7-8; TRBD1 aligns across 7 bases. Germline assignment: CDR1 SGHVS and CDR2 FQNEAQ. V trimming: 5 bases; J trimming: 3 bases; junction bases outside the gene matches: 7. The CDR3 spans 15 residues. DNA of the CDR3: TGTGCCAGCAGCGGACGGACAGGTCCCAATCAGCCCCAGCATTTT. It is translated as CASSGRTGPNQPQHF.

V gene TRBV30 combines with J gene TRBJ2-6, with TRBD2 matching over 7 bases. The CDR3 length is 15 residues. V shed 5 bases, J shed 0 bases, and the junction held 4 bases outside the gene matches. Germline V gene lookup returns CDR1 GTSNPN and CDR2 SVGIG (reference sequence). CDR3: CAWRGRGSGANVLTF. CDR3 coding DNA: TGTGCCTGGCGAGGGAGGGGCTCTGGGGCCAACGTCCTGACTTTC.